This T cell receptor (beta chain) comes out of a study of T cell responses to AZD1222 COVID-19 vaccine. Study as a whole: Second-dose intervals near 4 or 12 weeks were combined.

A remark on this clone: Its antigen is undetermined.

CDR1 is MGHRA and CDR2 is YSYEKL in the germline V gene. V was shortened by 4 bases and J by 3 bases, with 12 bases between the two germline ends. The CDR3 runs to 15 residues. Measured with immunoSEQ multiplex PCR; TCRdb has only the in-frame clones, and not every one. The sample has tens of thousands of clones, about 90% seen once; the top ten hold under 6.5%. Study-wide results and caveats: CD4 TCRs covered the whole spike, strongest at regions 160-218 and 743-854. Clonal diversity was possibly underestimated, and white British individuals and females predominated among donors. No repertoire was sampled before or during the peak T cell response, only after it.

This TCR came from an adult in good health. The material was peripheral blood, obtained on day 0 of AZD1222 vaccination. The V and J genes are TRBV4-1 and TRBJ1-4, with D possibly matching TRBD1 (5 bases). DNA of the CDR3: TGCGCCAGCAGCCCCCGGGACGGTCCTAATGAAAAACTGTTTTTT. Its protein is CASSPRDGPNEKLFF.